This entry features one TCR beta chain sequence. Its antigen is still unknown. The data belong to a study of siplizumab effects on memory and regulatory T cells. Study findings and constraints: Most alloreactive clones went unmapped to unstimulated subsets; only a minor fraction mapped. Researchers could not give a naive or memory phenotype to roughly 80-97% of proliferating CD4+ or CD8+ clones. Naive T cells apparently outstripped memory cells in diversity and seemed major alloresponse contributors. Mappable alloreactive CD4+ clones were on average around 67% Treg-derived with siplizumab, 26.9% in controls.

Sequencing was performed with immunoSEQ multiplex PCR; in TCRdb, only in-frame clones are kept and a portion is missing. The sample carries about 100,000 clones, roughly 92% recorded once. The CDR3 totals 15 residues. V shed 4 bases, J shed 3 bases, and the junction held 8 bases outside the gene matches. The germline V gene encodes CDR1 SGHKS and CDR2 YYEKEE (reference sequence). This receptor was obtained from a human donor in good health. Sequencing used Tregs sorted from blood. V gene TRBV5-5 combines with J gene TRBJ1-1; 8 nucleotides agree with TRBD1. CDR3 loop: CASSPRTGSHTEAFF. The CDR3 DNA follows: TGTGCCAGCAGCCCCAGGACAGGGAGCCACACTGAAGCTTTCTTT.